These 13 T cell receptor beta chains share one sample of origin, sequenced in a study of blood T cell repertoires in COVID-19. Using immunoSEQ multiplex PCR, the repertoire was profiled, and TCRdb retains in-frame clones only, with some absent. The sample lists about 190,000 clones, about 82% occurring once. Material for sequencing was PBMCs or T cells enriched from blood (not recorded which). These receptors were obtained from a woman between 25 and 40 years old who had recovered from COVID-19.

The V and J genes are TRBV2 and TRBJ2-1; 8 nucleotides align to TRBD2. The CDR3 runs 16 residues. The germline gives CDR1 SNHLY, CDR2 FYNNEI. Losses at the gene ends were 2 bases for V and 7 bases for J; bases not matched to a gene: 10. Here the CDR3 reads CASSESRSGRANEQFF. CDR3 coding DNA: TGTGCCAGCAGTGAAAGTAGGAGCGGGAGAGCGAATGAGCAGTTCTTC.

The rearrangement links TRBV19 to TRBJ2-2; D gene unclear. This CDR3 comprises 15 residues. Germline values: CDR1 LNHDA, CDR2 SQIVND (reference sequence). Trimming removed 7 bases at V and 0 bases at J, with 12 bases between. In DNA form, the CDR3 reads TGTGCCAGTAAGGATGAGGCCGCGAACACCGGGGAGCTGTTTTTT. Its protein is CASKDEAANTGELFF. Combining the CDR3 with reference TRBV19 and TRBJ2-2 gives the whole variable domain DGGITQSPKYLFRKEGQNVTLSCEQNLNHDAMYWYRQDPGQGLRLIYYSQIVNDFQKGDIAEGYSVSREKKESFPLTVTSAQKNPTAFYLCASKDEAANTGELFFGEGSRLTVL.

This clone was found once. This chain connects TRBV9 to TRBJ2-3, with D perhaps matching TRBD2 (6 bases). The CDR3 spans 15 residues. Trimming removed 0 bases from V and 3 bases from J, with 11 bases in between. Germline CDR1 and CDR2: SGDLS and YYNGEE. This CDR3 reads CASSVGPGRTDTQYF. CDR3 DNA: TGTGCCAGCAGCGTAGGGCCCGGGAGAACAGATACGCAGTATTTT.

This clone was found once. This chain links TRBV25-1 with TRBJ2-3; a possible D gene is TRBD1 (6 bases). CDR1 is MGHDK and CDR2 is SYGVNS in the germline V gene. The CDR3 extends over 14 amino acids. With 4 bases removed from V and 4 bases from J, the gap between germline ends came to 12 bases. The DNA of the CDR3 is TGTGCCAGCAGTGCTAAACAGGGAGCAGATACGCAGTATTTT. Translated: CASSAKQGADTQYF.

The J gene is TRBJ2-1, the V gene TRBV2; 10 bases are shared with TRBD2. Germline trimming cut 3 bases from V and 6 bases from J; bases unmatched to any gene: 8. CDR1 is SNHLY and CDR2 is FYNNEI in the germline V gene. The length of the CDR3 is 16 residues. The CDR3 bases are TGTGCCAGCAGTGACAAAGCCGGGACTAGCGTCAATGAGCAGTTCTTC. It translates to CASSDKAGTSVNEQFF.

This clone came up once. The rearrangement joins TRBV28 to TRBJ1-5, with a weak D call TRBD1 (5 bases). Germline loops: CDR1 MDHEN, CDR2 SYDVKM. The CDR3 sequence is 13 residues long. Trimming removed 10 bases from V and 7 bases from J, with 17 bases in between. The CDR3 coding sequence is TGTGCCACTTCCAGACAGCCTTTACAGCCCCAGCATTTT. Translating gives CATSRQPLQPQHF.

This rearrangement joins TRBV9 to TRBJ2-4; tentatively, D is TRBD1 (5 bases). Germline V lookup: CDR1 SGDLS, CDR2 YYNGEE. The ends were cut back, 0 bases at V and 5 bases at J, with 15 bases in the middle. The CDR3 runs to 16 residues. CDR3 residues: CASSVVGEGAQNIQYF. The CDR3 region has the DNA TGTGCCAGCAGCGTAGTCGGTGAAGGGGCACAAAACATTCAGTACTTC.

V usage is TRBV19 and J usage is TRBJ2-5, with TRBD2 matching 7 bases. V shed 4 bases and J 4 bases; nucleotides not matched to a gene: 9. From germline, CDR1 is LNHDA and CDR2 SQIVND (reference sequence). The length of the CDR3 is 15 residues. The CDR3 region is CASSNAGEGLETQYF. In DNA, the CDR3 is TGTGCCAGTAGTAATGCGGGAGAGGGATTAGAGACCCAGTACTTC.

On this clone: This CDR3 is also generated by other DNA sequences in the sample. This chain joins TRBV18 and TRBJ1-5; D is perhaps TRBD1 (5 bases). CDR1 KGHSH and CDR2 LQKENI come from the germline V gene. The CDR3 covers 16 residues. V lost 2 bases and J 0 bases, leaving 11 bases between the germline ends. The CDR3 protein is CASSPSTGNSNQPQHF. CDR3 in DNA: TGTGCCAGCTCACCAAGTACAGGAAATAGCAATCAGCCCCAGCATTTT.

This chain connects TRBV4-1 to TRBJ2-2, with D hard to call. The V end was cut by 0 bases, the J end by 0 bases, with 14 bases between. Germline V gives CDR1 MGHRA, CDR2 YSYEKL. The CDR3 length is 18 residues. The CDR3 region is CASSQDPDTSSNTGELFF. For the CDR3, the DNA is TGCGCCAGCAGCCAAGATCCCGATACAAGTTCGAACACCGGGGAGCTGTTTTTT.

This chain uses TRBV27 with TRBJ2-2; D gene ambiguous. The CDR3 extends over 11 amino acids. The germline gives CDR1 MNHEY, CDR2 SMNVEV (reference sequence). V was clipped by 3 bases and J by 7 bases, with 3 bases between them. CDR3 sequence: CASSFSGELFF. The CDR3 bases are TGTGCCAGCAGTTTTAGCGGGGAGCTGTTTTTT.

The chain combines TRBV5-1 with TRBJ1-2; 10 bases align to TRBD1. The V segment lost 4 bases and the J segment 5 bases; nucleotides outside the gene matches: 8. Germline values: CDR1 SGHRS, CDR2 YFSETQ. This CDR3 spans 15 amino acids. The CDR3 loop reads CASSGGDRGAYGYTF. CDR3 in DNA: TGCGCCAGCAGCGGAGGGGACAGGGGAGCTTATGGCTACACCTTC. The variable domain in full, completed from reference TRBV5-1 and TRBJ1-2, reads KAGVTQTPRYLIKTRGQQVTLSCSPISGHRSVSWYQQTPGQGLQFLFEYFSETQRNKGNFPGRFSGRQFSNSRSEMNVSTLELGDSALYLCASSGGDRGAYGYTFGSGTRLTVV.

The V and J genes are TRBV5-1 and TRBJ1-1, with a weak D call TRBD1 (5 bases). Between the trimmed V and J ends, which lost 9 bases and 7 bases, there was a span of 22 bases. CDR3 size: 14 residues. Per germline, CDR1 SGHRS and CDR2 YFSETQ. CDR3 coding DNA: TGCGCCACCTTGAACCCCGTAGGGGAGGATGAAGCTTTCTTT. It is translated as CATLNPVGEDEAFF. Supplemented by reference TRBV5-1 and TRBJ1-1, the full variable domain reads KAGVTQTPRYLIKTRGQQVTLSCSPISGHRSVSWYQQTPGQGLQFLFEYFSETQRNKGNFPGRFSGRQFSNSRSEMNVSTLELGDSALYLCATLNPVGEDEAFFGQGTRLTVV.